Listed below are T cell receptor beta chains from one sample, sequenced in a study of glioma-infiltrating T cells. A single record per CDR3 protein comes from TCRdb applying MiXCR to the multiplex PCR reads. In the table there are some 99,000 distinct CDR3 sequences, around 25% of which are singletons. Sequencing input: glioma tissue, nonneoplastic brain tissue, or PBMCs (not recorded which). The receptors come from a human donor with low-grade glioma or glioblastoma, undergoing nonglioma brain surgery, or in good health (not recorded which). Each CDR3 is given with its conserved first and last residue. Fields, in order: clone size, D gene, J gene, V gene, CDR3 protein, CDR3 DNA. The D gene is left open where the match is weak. Only part of the rows carry a size: once, few, many, or a class if the clone is expanded.

. TRBD2 TRBJ2-7 TRBV20-1 CSARDSRIAGDYEQYF TGCAGTGCTAGAGATAGCCGTATAGCGGGAGACTACGAGCAGTACTTC
many . TRBJ2-5 TRBV7-8 CASSLGRIETQYF TGTGCCAGCAGCTTAGGGCGGATCGAGACCCAGTACTTC
. . TRBJ2-7 TRBV27 CASRDVYKQYF TGTGCCAGCAGGGACGTTTACAAGCAGTACTTC
many . TRBJ1-5 TRBV20-1 CSARGLRTHQPQHF TGCAGTGCTAGGGGACTCAGGACCCATCAGCCCCAGCATTTT
. TRBD1 TRBJ1-1 TRBV20-1 CIARDRGRGRGTEAFF TGCATTGCTAGAGATCGAGGCAGGGGGAGAGGAACTGAAGCTTTCTTT
many . TRBJ2-3 TRBV10-3 CAISENPRDTQYF TGTGCCATCAGTGAGAACCCTCGGGATACGCAGTATTTT
many . TRBJ2-7 TRBV27 CASRTGYEQYF TGTGCCAGCAGGACTGGCTACGAGCAGTACTTC
. . TRBJ1-1 TRBV15 CATSAIDSPNAEAFF TGTGCCACCAGCGCTATTGACAGCCCCAACGCTGAGGCTTTCTTT
many TRBD2 TRBJ2-5 TRBV28 CASSRASGRTPIQETQYF TGTGCCAGCAGCCGCGCTAGCGGGAGAACCCCAATTCAAGAGACCCAGTACTTC
few TRBD1 TRBJ2-7 TRBV5-1 CASSMGQGVYEQYF TGCGCCAGCAGCATGGGACAGGGAGTCTACGAGCAGTACTTC
many . TRBJ2-7 TRBV4-3 CASSQARDSYYEQYF TGCGCCAGCAGCCAAGCGCGGGACAGCTACTACGAGCAGTACTTC
many . TRBJ1-5 TRBV20-1 CSAKGSGNQPQHF TGCAGTGCCAAGGGGAGTGGCAATCAGCCCCAGCATTTT
many . TRBJ1-1 TRBV4-3 CASSQETRGGIDTEAFF TGCGCCAGCAGCCAAGAGACCCGTGGGGGTATAGACACTGAAGCTTTCTTT
many . TRBJ2-7 TRBV18 CASSPRDIVGKYF TGTGCCAGCTCACCCCGGGACATCGTAGGGAAGTACTTC
few . TRBJ1-5 TRBV7-8 CASSLVPQEAQPQHF TGTGCCAGCAGCTTAGTCCCACAGGAGGCTCAGCCCCAGCATTTT
many . TRBJ2-7 TRBV20-1 CSAREVRGKRYEQYF TGCAGTGCTAGAGAAGTCCGAGGAAAGAGATACGAGCAGTACTTC
many TRBD1 TRBJ1-1 TRBV20-1 CSARLSRGRLNTEAFF TGCAGTGCTAGGTTAAGCAGGGGGCGTTTGAACACTGAAGCTTTCTTT
many . TRBJ2-2 TRBV7-8 CASSLAGGGRENTGELFF TGTGCCAGCAGCTTAGCTGGAGGGGGGAGGGAGAACACCGGGGAGCTGTTTTTT
. . TRBJ1-2 TRBV20-1 CSARPTVNYNYTF TGCAGTGCTAGACCGACAGTGAACTATAACTACACCTTC
many . TRBJ2-7 TRBV28 CASSSGSLRYEQYF TGTGCCAGCAGTTCCGGCTCCCTTCGCTACGAGCAGTACTTC
. TRBD2 TRBJ2-2 TRBV4-1 CASSRSSGPGELFF TGCGCCAGCAGCCGATCTAGCGGCCCTGGGGAGCTGTTTTTT
many . TRBJ1-2 TRBV28 CASSPGQDAHGYTF TGTGCCAGCAGTCCGGGGCAGGACGCTCATGGCTACACCTTC
. TRBD1 TRBJ2-3 TRBV6-1 CVSSLPGQITGDTQYF TGTGTTAGCAGTCTACCGGGACAGATCACGGGAGATACGCAGTATTTT
many TRBD1 TRBJ2-7 TRBV18 CASSPYSPGQGDEQYF TGTGCCAGCTCACCCTATTCACCTGGACAGGGGGACGAGCAGTACTTC
. . TRBJ2-3 TRBV3-1 CAGSLTDTQYF TGTGCCGGCAGCCTGACAGATACGCAGTATTTT
many . TRBJ1-5 TRBV18 CASSLGRSPKPQHF TGTGCCAGCTCACTAGGACGGAGCCCTAAGCCCCAGCATTTT
many . TRBJ1-5 TRBV6-1 CASQSFGGSNQPQHF TGTGCCAGCCAAAGCTTCGGAGGCAGCAATCAGCCCCAGCATTTT
. . TRBJ2-3 TRBV12-3/TRBV12-4 CASSFFGESTDTQYF TGTGCCAGCAGTTTTTTCGGGGAGTCCACAGATACGCAGTATTTT
few . TRBJ2-5 TRBV12-3/TRBV12-4 CASSLGGKGTQTQYF TGTGCCAGCAGTTTAGGCGGGAAGGGGACTCAGACCCAGTACTTC
many . TRBJ2-2 TRBV7-2 CASWPGYAGELFF TGTGCCAGCTGGCCGGGGTACGCCGGGGAGCTGTTTTTT
many . TRBJ2-7 TRBV11-2 CASSRGRYEQYF TGTGCCAGCAGCCGAGGGAGATACGAGCAGTACTTC
. . TRBJ1-2 TRBV3-1 CASSQSGWGYTF TGTGCCAGTAGCCAATCCGGATGGGGCTACACCTTC
many . TRBJ1-1 TRBV2 CASGGAVAFF TGTGCCAGCGGGGGGGCTGTAGCTTTCTTT
many . TRBJ1-5 TRBV28 CASSRPGQTYSNQPQHF TGTGCCAGCAGTCGCCCGGGACAAACCTATAGCAATCAGCCCCAGCATTTT
many . TRBJ2-3 TRBV20-1 CSAFPGLGDTDTQYF TGCAGTGCTTTTCCGGGTCTCGGAGACACAGATACGCAGTATTTT
many . TRBJ1-2 TRBV6-1 CASSLRDPYGYTF TGTGCCAGCAGTCTCCGGGACCCCTATGGCTACACCTTC
many TRBD1 TRBJ2-3 TRBV7-9 CASSLTGQGGTDTQYF TGTGCCAGCAGCTTAACCGGACAGGGAGGCACAGATACGCAGTATTTT
many . TRBJ1-1 TRBV18 CASSQGGWTEAFF TGTGCCAGCTCACAAGGGGGATGGACTGAAGCTTTCTTT
few . TRBJ2-2 TRBV12-3/TRBV12-4 CASSFKYPNTGELFF TGTGCCAGCAGTTTTAAGTACCCGAACACCGGGGAGCTGTTTTTT
many . TRBJ2-3 TRBV7-2 CASSLAGGTQYF TGTGCCAGCAGCTTAGCAGGGGGTACGCAGTATTTT
many . TRBJ1-1 TRBV6-1 CASSPRNTEAFF TGTGCCAGCAGTCCGAGGAACACTGAAGCTTTCTTT
. TRBD2 TRBJ2-6 TRBV29-1 CSVIGAGLFGANVLTF TGCAGCGTTATAGGAGCGGGGCTTTTTGGGGCCAACGTCCTGACTTTC
many TRBD2 TRBJ2-1 TRBV24-1 CATGRSGGNEQFF TGTGCCACCGGTCGATCGGGAGGCAATGAGCAGTTCTTC
many . TRBJ1-5 TRBV2 CASSASFSNQPQHF TGTGCCAGCAGTGCGAGTTTTAGCAATCAGCCCCAGCATTTT
many . TRBJ1-4 TRBV14 CASSQFRDSNEKLFF TGTGCCAGCAGCCAATTCCGGGATTCGAATGAAAAACTGTTTTTT
few . TRBJ2-3 TRBV12-3/TRBV12-4 CASSLGHSADTQYF TGTGCCAGCAGTTTGGGACATTCGGCGGATACGCAGTATTTT
many TRBD2 TRBJ2-5 TRBV19 CASSVLAGGPAQYF TGTGCCAGTAGTGTGCTAGCGGGAGGCCCAGCCCAGTACTTC
many . TRBJ2-1 TRBV29-1 CSVDSADSYNEQFF TGCAGCGTTGACTCGGCGGACTCCTACAATGAGCAGTTCTTC
many . TRBJ2-1 TRBV5-1 CASSFSNEQFF TGTGCCAGCAGTTTTTCCAATGAGCAGTTCTTC
few TRBD1 TRBJ2-2 TRBV29-1 CSVEQLPGTGNTGELFF TGCAGCGTCGAACAACTTCCCGGGACAGGGAACACCGGGGAGCTGTTTTTT
many TRBD1 TRBJ1-3 TRBV20-1 CSARDRDRGPRGNTIYF TGCAGTGCTAGAGACCGGGACAGGGGACCTCGTGGAAACACCATATATTTT
many . TRBJ2-5 TRBV29-1 CSVEAGVKETQYF TGCAGCGTTGAAGCAGGCGTAAAAGAGACCCAGTACTTC
few TRBD2 TRBJ2-1 TRBV7-9 CASSPSTSGGPSYNEQFF TGTGCCAGCAGCCCTTCGACTAGCGGGGGCCCCTCCTACAATGAGCAGTTCTTC
many TRBD1 TRBJ1-5 TRBV27 CASSLYRDRDSPQHF TGTGCCAGCAGTTTATACCGGGACAGGGACTCACCCCAGCATTTT
many TRBD1 TRBJ1-5 TRBV10-1 CASHGSGTDRNQPQHF TGCGCCAGCCATGGGAGCGGGACAGATAGGAATCAGCCCCAGCATTTT
few . TRBJ1-5 TRBV19 CASKGLQGFYQPQHF TGTGCCAGTAAGGGACTACAGGGATTTTATCAGCCCCAGCATTTT
many . TRBJ2-1 TRBV5-4 CASSLDWSRGRQFF TGTGCCAGCAGCTTGGATTGGAGTAGAGGACGACAGTTCTTC
many TRBD2 TRBJ2-7 TRBV5-4 CASSLDLAAYEQYF TGTGCCAGCAGCTTAGATCTAGCGGCCTACGAGCAGTACTTC
many TRBD1 TRBJ2-1 TRBV7-2 CASSLAGQRNEQFF TGTGCCAGCAGCTTAGCGGGACAGCGTAATGAGCAGTTCTTC